This entry lists 20 T cell receptor beta chains sequenced from one sample in a study of CD8+ T cells in alopecia areata. The authors extracted RNA and reverse transcribed it into cDNA as the sequencing template. The assay was immunoSEQ multiplex PCR, and TCRdb's table has in-frame clones only and misses some. The sample yields 130,000 to 150,000 clones, approximately 60% seen once. Input material: CD8+ T cells sorted from blood. The receptor set was obtained from a human donor in good health.

The genes are TRBV5-4 and TRBJ2-5; D uncertain. TRBJ2-7 matches the DNA end more closely, so the J call is doubtful. The CDR3 is 12 residues long. CDR1 is SGHNT and CDR2 is YYREEE in the germline V gene (reference sequence). In nucleotides, the CDR3 is TGTGCCAGCACCAACCCCTGGTACGAGCAGTACTTC. It encodes CASTNPWYEQYF.

The chain recombines TRBV7-2 with TRBJ2-7, with TRBD2 identical over 7 bases. CDR3 size: 13 residues. The V gene end was trimmed by 5 bases and the J gene end by 7 bases; junction bases not matched to a gene: 8. Germline-derived CDR1 and CDR2 are SGHTA and FQGNSA. DNA for the CDR3: TGTGCCAGCAGCCCCTCCCCCGGGGGGGAGCAGTACTTC. Amino acid sequence: CASSPSPGGEQYF.

This clone was observed a handful of times. The V gene is TRBV5-1, the J gene TRBJ2-1; TRBD1 matches 7 bases. Germline values: CDR1 SGHRS, CDR2 YFSETQ. V was clipped by 4 bases and J by 2 bases; unmatched bases: 6. CDR3 size: 15 residues. CDR3 loop: CASSIRQGPYNEQFF. The DNA for the CDR3 is TGCGCCAGCAGCATAAGACAGGGCCCCTACAATGAGCAGTTCTTC. Full variable domain (missing parts from reference TRBV5-1 and TRBJ2-1): KAGVTQTPRYLIKTRGQQVTLSCSPISGHRSVSWYQQTPGQGLQFLFEYFSETQRNKGNFPGRFSGRQFSNSRSEMNVSTLELGDSALYLCASSIRQGPYNEQFFGPGTRLTVL.

This clone occurred once. This sequence joins TRBV5-6 and TRBJ2-6; tentative D call: TRBD2 (6 bases). Trimming took 3 bases from V and 0 from J, leaving 7 bases between them. CDR3 length: 15 residues. Germline V gives CDR1 SGHDT, CDR2 YYEEEE. Here the CDR3 DNA reads TGTGCCAGCAGCTGGGGGGACTCTGGGGCCAACGTCCTGACTTTC. This sequence encodes CASSWGDSGANVLTF.

The chain couples TRBV11-2 to TRBJ2-7; tentatively, D is TRBD1 (5 bases). V lost 0 bases and J lost 0, with 12 bases in between. The CDR3 covers 16 residues. CDR1 is SGHAT, CDR2 FQNNGV, per germline. Here the CDR3 reads CASSLEVVRASYEQYF. The CDR3 DNA follows: TGTGCCAGCAGCTTAGAAGTAGTCAGGGCCTCCTACGAGCAGTACTTC.

The chain uses TRBV29-1 and TRBJ2-7, with a tentative D call TRBD2 (5 bases). Germline CDR1 SQVTM, CDR2 ANQGSEA. Trimming left V 4 bases short and J 3 bases short, with 13 bases between. The CDR3 runs 13 residues. The CDR3 loop reads CSVGGSADYEQYF. CDR3 in DNA: TGCAGCGTTGGGGGTAGCGCAGACTACGAGCAGTACTTC.

The chain carries TRBV6-5 and TRBJ2-7; 8 nucleotides agree with TRBD2. With 0 bases clipped from V and 2 bases from J, the junction kept 0 bases outside the gene matches. Germline values: CDR1 MNHEY, CDR2 SVGAGI. The CDR3 has 14 amino acids. The CDR3 DNA reads TGTGCCAGCAGTTACTCGACTAGCGCCTACGAGCAGTACTTC. It translates to CASSYSTSAYEQYF.

A word on this clone: Other DNA sequences in the same sample also yield this CDR3. The rearrangement uses TRBV4-1 and TRBJ2-2, with D unclear. V lost 2 bases to trimming and J lost 1 base, with 2 bases between them. The CDR3 totals 13 residues. Per germline, CDR1 MGHRA and CDR2 YSYEKL. In DNA form, the CDR3 reads TGCGCCAGCAGCCAAAGGAACACCGGGGAGCTGTTTTTT. Translation gives CASSQRNTGELFF.

With regard to this clone: The sample contains more than one DNA sequence encoding this CDR3. J is TRBJ1-1 and V is TRBV12-5; weak D call: TRBD1 (6 bases). CDR1 is LGHNT, CDR2 FRNRAP, per germline. The CDR3 sequence is 12 residues long. V was clipped by 6 bases and J by 5 bases, with 10 bases between them. DNA for the CDR3: TGTGCTAGTGGACTAGGGGGGACTGAAGCTTTCTTT. Its translation: CASGLGGTEAFF.

The chain uses TRBV29-1 and TRBJ2-2, with D possibly matching TRBD1 (5 bases). CDR1 is SQVTM and CDR2 is ANQGSEA in the germline V gene. This CDR3 comprises 15 residues. The V and J ends lost 3 bases and 5 bases respectively, with 16 bases between them. The chain's CDR3 is CSVDGQGLGTGELFF. The DNA for the CDR3 is TGCAGCGTTGATGGGCAGGGATTGGGAACCGGGGAGCTGTTTTTT.

The rearrangement joins TRBV29-1 to TRBJ2-7; D unclear. This CDR3 is built from 13 residues. Per germline, CDR1 SQVTM and CDR2 ANQGSEA. With 3 bases removed from V and 0 bases from J, the gap between germline ends came to 9 bases. CDR3 region: CSVDSSSSYEQYF. As DNA, the CDR3 is TGCAGCGTTGATAGCAGTTCCTCCTACGAGCAGTACTTC.

The gene calls are TRBV9 and TRBJ2-2, with D perhaps being TRBD1 or TRBD2 (5 bases each). V shed 3 bases and J shed 1 base, with 13 bases lying between them. Germline CDR1 and CDR2: SGDLS and YYNGEE. The CDR3 is made up of 16 amino acids. CDR3 nucleotide sequence: TGTGCCAGCAGCGCCTGGGGGAGCGGGAACACCGGGGAGCTGTTTTTT. Translation gives CASSAWGSGNTGELFF.

This clone appeared a few times. The gene calls are TRBV12-2 and TRBJ1-1. TRBV12-2 is an annotated pseudogene. The CDR3 extends over 13 amino acids. The CDR3 spells CASSQSPKAEAFF. The CDR3 region has the DNA TGTGCCAGCAGCCAAAGCCCTAAAGCGGAAGCTTTCTTT.

The chain employs TRBV19 and TRBJ2-1, with D perhaps TRBD2 (5 bases). V gave up 6 bases and J gave up 11 bases, with 14 bases separating them. The CDR3 runs 12 residues. Germline CDR1 LNHDA, CDR2 SQIVND (reference sequence). DNA for the CDR3: TGTGCCAGTAGATCGGGGTGGACTCAGCAGTTCTTC. Residues: CASRSGWTQQFF.

The V gene is TRBV5-1, the J gene TRBJ2-7; a weak D match, TRBD1 (6 bases). The CDR3 is 16 residues long. Germline V gene data show CDR1 as SGHRS and CDR2 as YFSETQ. Between the trimmed V and J ends, which lost 1 base and 2 bases, there was a span of 16 bases. Here the CDR3 reads CASSLFIQGQTYEQYF. CDR3 DNA sequence: TGCGCCAGCAGCTTGTTCATCCAGGGGCAAACCTACGAGCAGTACTTC.

The chain joins TRBV19 to TRBJ1-1, with 9 bases lining up with TRBD1. The length of the CDR3 is 13 residues. Trimming at V came to 8 bases and at J to 8 bases, leaving 9 bases not matched to a gene. In germline, CDR1 is LNHDA, CDR2 SQIVND (reference sequence). CDR3 residues: CASRGTGSIEAFF. CDR3 sequence (DNA): TGTGCCAGTCGCGGGACAGGGAGTATAGAAGCTTTCTTT.

The V call is TRBV7-6, the J call TRBJ2-2, with D perhaps matching TRBD1 (6 bases). CDR3 length equals 17 residues. The V gene lost 1 base and the J gene lost 2 bases, with 14 bases spanning the gap. Germline V gene sequence: CDR1 SGHVS, CDR2 FNYEAQ. CDR3 sequence reads: CASSLEGYRVNTGELFF. Written as DNA, the CDR3 is TGTGCCAGCAGCTTAGAGGGTTACAGGGTTAACACCGGGGAGCTGTTTTTT.

This chain links TRBV29-1 with TRBJ1-2; D is possibly TRBD1 (5 bases). Germline V CDR1 and CDR2: SQVTM, ANQGSEA. The CDR3 length is 14 residues. V was cut by 4 bases and J by 3 bases, with 15 bases left in between. As DNA, the CDR3 is TGCAGCGTTGTTGAGTCAGGGAGTCACTATGGCTACACCTTC. It yields the protein CSVVESGSHYGYTF.

The chain has TRBV29-1 and TRBJ2-7; TRBD1 matches at 7 bases. The germline V gene has CDR1 SQVTM and CDR2 ANQGSEA. CDR3 length: 14 amino acids. Unmatched junction bases numbered 6, after V lost 2 bases and J lost 2 bases. The DNA for the CDR3 is TGCAGCGTTGAATACCGGGACAGACCCTACGAGCAGTACTTC. Translated: CSVEYRDRPYEQYF.

This rearrangement joins TRBV14 to TRBJ2-6, with D possibly matching TRBD2 (5 bases). The V and J ends lost 0 bases and 3 bases respectively, with 15 bases between them. Per the germline V gene, CDR1 is SGHDN and CDR2 is FVKESK. The CDR3 consists of 18 residues. The CDR3 DNA is TGTGCCAGCAGCCAAGATGGCACCTCTGAGGGTGGGGCCAACGTCCTGACTTTC. This encodes CASSQDGTSEGGANVLTF.